The rows below give T cell receptor beta chains drawn from one sample of a study of OX40 agonist ivuxolimab in advanced cancers. TCRdb keeps only in-frame clones here, not all; method: immunoSEQ multiplex PCR. The repertoire holds 65,000 to 95,000 clones, with around 90% as singletons. The sample consisted of CD4+ or CD8+ T cells sorted from blood, taken in a trial of the OX40 agonist ivuxolimab. Every receptor here comes from an adult with an advanced solid tumor such as melanoma, head and neck, liver or kidney cancer. The CDR3 runs from the conserved cysteine through the conserved F or W. D genes are given only for firm matches. Some rows have no size entry. The others give once, few or many, or a class for an expanded clone.

V gene	D gene	J gene	clone size	CDR3 protein	CDR3 DNA
TRBV18	.	TRBJ2-7	.	CASSPARGGISYEQYF	TGTGCCAGCTCACCAGCCAGGGGAGGCATCTCCTACGAGCAGTACTTC
TRBV2	TRBD2	TRBJ2-3	.	CASNLAGGTQYF	TGTGCCAGCAACTTAGCGGGAGGCACGCAGTATTTT
TRBV20-1	.	TRBJ2-7	.	CSALDRREQYF	TGCAGTGCTCTAGACAGGCGTGAGCAGTACTTC
TRBV28	TRBD2	TRBJ2-1	.	CASTLAGAHSNEQFF	TGTGCCAGCACGCTAGCGGGAGCGCACTCGAATGAGCAGTTCTTC
TRBV5-8	TRBD2	TRBJ2-7	.	CASSYAWTSGSSYEQYF	TGTGCCAGCAGCTATGCATGGACTAGCGGCAGCTCCTACGAGCAGTACTTC
TRBV27	.	TRBJ2-3	.	CASSLETSTDTQYF	TGTGCCAGCAGTTTAGAGACTAGCACAGATACGCAGTATTTT
TRBV21-1	.	TRBJ2-3	.	CASEIKRGGYF	TGTGCCAGCGAGATTAAACGGGGGGGGTATTTT
TRBV28	.	TRBJ2-1	few	CASSFGQGQFF	TGTGCCAGCAGTTTTGGCCAGGGCCAGTTCTTC
TRBV2	.	TRBJ2-5	.	CASSDGQFGTQYF	TGTGCCAGCAGTGATGGGCAGTTCGGGACCCAGTACTTC
TRBV28	.	TRBJ1-2	.	CASSLKGSGYTF	TGTGCCAGCAGTTTAAAGGGGAGTGGCTACACCTTC
TRBV6-6	TRBD1	TRBJ1-2	.	CASIPDRPTWYGYTF	TGTGCCAGCATCCCGGACAGGCCAACATGGTATGGCTACACCTTC
TRBV7-2	.	TRBJ2-7	.	CASSLGASASYEQYF	TGTGCCAGCAGCTTAGGGGCGTCAGCCTCCTACGAGCAGTACTTC
TRBV28	.	TRBJ2-7	.	CASSFGSLWEQYF	TGTGCCAGCAGTTTTGGAAGTTTGTGGGAGCAGTACTTC
TRBV7-2	.	TRBJ2-5	few	CASSLSWGQETQYF	TGTGCCAGCAGCTTATCCTGGGGCCAAGAGACCCAGTACTTC
TRBV7-9	.	TRBJ2-2	.	CASSFTGTGELFF	TGTGCCAGCAGCTTTACAGGGACCGGGGAGCTGTTTTTT
TRBV28	.	TRBJ2-6	.	CASSWSRYLRSGANVLTF	TGTGCCAGCAGTTGGAGTCGCTACCTTCGGTCTGGGGCCAACGTCCTGACTTTC
TRBV21-1	.	TRBJ2-5	.	CASSPHPGGRETQYF	TGTGCCAGCAGCCCTCACCCAGGGGGCCGGGAGACCCAGTACTTC
TRBV28	TRBD2	TRBJ2-7	.	CASSLREVYEQYF	TGTGCCAGCAGTTTACGGGAGGTCTACGAGCAGTACTTC
TRBV7-9	.	TRBJ2-7	few	CASSLGPRYEQYF	TGTGCCAGCAGCTTAGGTCCGCGGTACGAGCAGTACTTC
TRBV7-2	.	TRBJ2-7	.	CASSFRWGVTYEQYF	TGTGCCAGCAGCTTCAGATGGGGAGTCACCTACGAGCAGTACTTC
TRBV7-2	.	TRBJ1-2	.	CASSLGLANYGYTF	TGTGCCAGCAGCTTGGGGTTAGCTAACTATGGCTACACCTTC
TRBV7-2	.	TRBJ1-2	.	CASSLTPGTRQGSGYTF	TGTGCCAGCAGCTTAACCCCCGGGACCCGCCAGGGCTCTGGCTACACCTTC
TRBV28	.	TRBJ1-4	.	CASNRGTNEKLFF	TGTGCCAGCAATCGGGGGACTAATGAAAAACTGTTTTTT
TRBV14	TRBD1	TRBJ2-1	.	CASSLLGQVTYNEQFF	TGTGCCAGCAGCTTATTGGGACAGGTTACCTACAATGAGCAGTTCTTC
TRBV7-8	.	TRBJ1-6	.	CASSFAAGPLHF	TGTGCCAGCAGTTTCGCGGCGGGACCCCTCCACTTT
TRBV10-2	TRBD2	TRBJ2-7	few	CASRTSGSNEQYF	TGCGCCAGCCGGACTAGCGGGAGCAACGAGCAGTACTTC
TRBV2	TRBD2	TRBJ2-1	.	CASRLTSASYNEQFF	TGTGCCAGCAGGCTGACTAGCGCTTCCTACAATGAGCAGTTCTTC
TRBV7-3	.	TRBJ2-3	.	CASAMGLPTDTQYF	TGTGCCAGCGCTATGGGACTCCCCACAGATACGCAGTATTTT
TRBV4-2	.	TRBJ1-1	.	CASSQGYRGHSATEAFF	TGTGCCAGCAGCCAAGGTTATCGCGGGCATTCGGCCACTGAAGCTTTCTTT
TRBV5-8	.	TRBJ2-6	.	CASSDTSGANVLTF	TGTGCCAGCAGCGACACCTCTGGGGCCAACGTCCTGACTTTC
TRBV6-5	.	TRBJ2-1	.	CASTAGGRGNEQFF	TGTGCCAGCACGGCCGGGGGACGAGGCAATGAGCAGTTCTTC
TRBV7-3	TRBD1	TRBJ1-2	.	CASSLGDRGYGYTF	TGTGCCAGCAGCTTAGGGGACAGGGGCTATGGCTACACCTTC
TRBV7-2	.	TRBJ2-4	.	CASSLTRALAKNIQYF	TGTGCCAGCAGCTTAACCCGGGCCTTAGCCAAAAACATTCAGTACTTC
TRBV6-5	.	TRBJ2-1	.	CASRAGRRQFF	TGTGCCAGCAGGGCGGGAAGACGGCAGTTCTTC
TRBV7-2	.	TRBJ1-3	.	CASSLYGTGTSGNTIYF	TGTGCCAGCAGCTTATATGGGACCGGGACCTCTGGAAACACCATATATTTT
TRBV7-8	TRBD2	TRBJ2-4	.	CASSLMRTSGNIQYF	TGTGCCAGCAGCCTCATGCGGACTAGCGGTAACATTCAGTACTTC
TRBV4-3	.	TRBJ1-2	.	CASSQDFGQRNYGYTF	TGCGCCAGCAGCCAAGATTTCGGCCAGAGAAACTATGGCTACACCTTC
TRBV9	.	TRBJ2-3	.	CASGAGLGTDTQYF	TGTGCCAGCGGAGCGGGTCTGGGCACAGATACGCAGTATTTT
TRBV2	.	TRBJ2-1	.	CASRGPSELNEQFF	TGTGCCAGCAGAGGTCCTAGCGAGTTAAATGAGCAGTTCTTC
TRBV5-4	TRBD2	TRBJ2-3	once	CASSLTGRSTDTQYF	TGTGCCAGCAGCTTGACCGGGAGGTCTACAGATACGCAGTATTTT
TRBV30	TRBD1	TRBJ2-7	.	CAFNRGHYEQYF	TGTGCCTTCAACAGGGGTCACTACGAGCAGTACTTC